These 17 T cell receptor beta chains were all obtained from the same sample, sequenced in a study of blood T cells in healthy people across ages. Together with a sample-barcoded 5' primer, a J-beta primer mix was included in a second PCR lasting roughly 6 to 12 cycles. TCRdb processed the 5' RACE reads anew with MiXCR; each CDR3 protein has one entry. This sample carries 710,000 or so distinct CDR3 sequences, 32% of them seen once, and the ten largest clones take 15%. Sequencing used blood. These receptors all stem from a woman aged 80 or older in good health.

Ten or more counts support this clonotype. The chain employs TRBV7-2 and TRBJ2-4; TRBD1 aligns across 8 bases. With 5 bases clipped from V and 4 bases from J, the junction kept 7 bases outside the gene matches. CDR3 size: 15 residues. Germline V gene sequence: CDR1 SGHTA, CDR2 FQGNSA. The CDR3 region has the DNA TGTGCCAGCAGCCCCAGGGGGCCAGGGAAAAACATTCAGTACTTC. It specifies CASSPRGPGKNIQYF.

This clonotype came up a few times. This chain joins TRBV14 and TRBJ1-6; 7 bases line up with TRBD1. V was pared by 4 bases and J by 6 bases, with 6 bases of the junction left unmatched. In germline, CDR1 is SGHDN, CDR2 FVKESK. The CDR3 has 15 residues. CDR3 region: CASSRRTGFNSPLHF. The CDR3 DNA reads as TGTGCCAGCAGCCGCCGGACAGGATTTAATTCACCCCTCCACTTT.

This clonotype was detected ten times or more. The chain uses TRBV9 and TRBJ2-1; 13 nucleotides align to TRBD2. Germline CDR1 SGDLS, CDR2 YYNGEE. The CDR3 runs 16 residues. J gave up 4 bases and V 4 bases, and 5 bases lay outside the gene matches. CDR3 residues: CASSPGLAGVYNEQFF. CDR3 bases: TGTGCCAGCAGCCCAGGACTAGCGGGGGTTTACAATGAGCAGTTCTTC. The full variable domain, in which reference TRBV9 and TRBJ2-1 provide the parts outside the CDR3, is DSGVTQTPKHLITATGQRVTLRCSPRSGDLSVYWYQQSLDQGLQFLIQYYNGEERAKGNILERFSAQQFPDLHSELNLSSLELGDSALYFCASSPGLAGVYNEQFFGPGTRLTVL.

This clonotype was seen only a few times. A much larger clone lies a single base off, so this may be a read error. The CDR3 region has the DNA TGTGCCTGGAGTCTTAGCCAAGGGACCCAGTTCTTC. Translated, it gives CAWSLSQGTQFF. The gene calls are TRBV30 and TRBJ2-1; TRBD1 or TRBD2 may be the D gene (5 bases each). The CDR3 runs 12 residues. Trimming removed 2 bases from V and 13 bases from J, with 15 bases in between. Germline V gives CDR1 GTSNPN, CDR2 SVGIG (reference sequence).

This clonotype came up many times. V and J are TRBV5-1 and TRBJ2-5; 8 bases fit TRBD1. The germline CDR1 and CDR2 sequences are SGHRS and YFSETQ. The V and J ends lost 6 bases and 6 bases, in that order; junction bases with no gene match: 10. The CDR3 extends over 14 amino acids. The CDR3 here is CASTLAGGAQTQYF. The CDR3, as DNA: TGCGCCAGCACCCTTGCAGGGGGCGCACAGACCCAGTACTTC.

To note about this clonotype: Possible read error: a much larger clone is one base away. In DNA, the CDR3 is TGTGCCGGCAGTTGGAGTTCTAACTATGGCTACACCTTC. Amino acid sequence: CAGSWSSNYGYTF. The chain employs TRBV27 and TRBJ1-2, with D hard to call. The germline V gene encodes CDR1 MNHEY and CDR2 SMNVEV (reference sequence). The CDR3 extends over 13 amino acids.

This clonotype was seen many times. One base away lies a much larger clone, so this may be a sequencing read error. V usage is TRBV30 and J usage is TRBJ2-6; a weak D match, TRBD1 (5 bases). Germline CDR1 is GTSNPN and CDR2 is SVGIG (reference sequence). The length of the CDR3 is 13 residues. CDR3 DNA sequence: TGTGCCTGGACCCGCTCTGGGGCCAACGTCCGGACTTTC. Translated: CAWTRSGANVRTF.

CDR3 region: CASSQDPAGQGFTDTQYF. CDR3 nucleotide sequence: TGCGCCAGCAGCCAAGATCCGGCGGGACAGGGCTTCACAGATACGCAGTATTTT. The chain links TRBV4-3 to TRBJ2-3, with 9 nucleotides matching TRBD1. In germline, CDR1 is LGHNA, CDR2 YSLEER. The V segment lost 0 bases and the J segment 2 bases; nucleotides outside the gene matches: 9. The CDR3 is made up of 18 amino acids.

This clonotype has a handful of counts. The chain links TRBV30 to TRBJ2-5, with 7 bases aligning to TRBD1. Unmatched junction bases numbered 8, after V lost 5 bases and J lost 5 bases. Germline-derived CDR1 and CDR2 are GTSNPN and SVGIG (reference sequence). This CDR3 spans 13 amino acids. CDR3 coding DNA: TGTGCCTGGGACCGGGACAGTGGGGAGACCCAGTACTTC. This gives the protein CAWDRDSGETQYF.

The table lists this clonotype with many counts. The J gene is TRBJ1-6, the V gene TRBV7-2; 9 positions agree with TRBD1. Germline-derived CDR1 and CDR2 are SGHTA and FQGNSA. The CDR3 consists of 14 residues. V was clipped by 4 bases and J by 10 bases; unmatched bases: 5. The CDR3 sequence: CASSSGTGWSPLHF. Here the CDR3 DNA reads TGTGCCAGCAGCTCCGGGACAGGGTGGTCACCCCTCCACTTT.

This clonotype was seen many times. The V gene is TRBV9, the J gene TRBJ1-2, with no clear D. CDR3 length: 11 amino acids. The V gene's germline CDR1 is SGDLS and CDR2 YYNGEE. The V gene lost 4 bases and the J gene lost 7 bases, with 8 bases spanning the gap. CDR3: CASSLEGGYTF. CDR3 in DNA: TGTGCCAGCAGCCTCGAGGGTGGCTACACCTTC.

As regards this clonotype: An end of the junction differs from the germline gene, which may be a read error. J is TRBJ2-6 and V is TRBV27; TRBD2 matches at 7 bases. The CDR3 is made up of 14 amino acids. CDR1 is MNHEY, CDR2 SMNVEV, per germline (reference sequence). This chain's CDR3 is CACRAGVGASVLTF. The CDR3 DNA is TGTGCCTGCAGGGCGGGGGTTGGGGCCAGCGTCCTGACTTTC.

The rearrangement joins TRBV12-3 or TRBV12-4 to TRBJ1-1; 8 bases are a match to TRBD1. This CDR3 has 15 amino acids. J lost 1 base, V lost 2 bases, and 3 bases had no gene match. The CDR3 region has the DNA TGTGCCAGCAGTTTACGGACAGGGCCGAACACTGAAGCTTTCTTT. Its translation: CASSLRTGPNTEAFF.

J is TRBJ2-7 and V is TRBV20-1; perhaps TRBD2 as D (6 bases). V was shortened by 0 bases and J by 2 bases, with 17 bases between the two germline ends. Germline V lookup: CDR1 DFQATT, CDR2 SNEGSKA (reference sequence). The CDR3 covers 16 residues. The CDR3 spells CSARDPGGRGTYEQYF. The CDR3 region has the DNA TGCAGTGCTAGAGATCCCGGGGGTAGGGGCACCTACGAGCAGTACTTC.

This chain joins TRBV6-2 or TRBV6-3 and TRBJ2-3; the D gene is possibly TRBD1 (6 bases). V lost 6 bases to trimming and J lost 6 bases, with 13 bases between them. CDR3 length equals 13 residues. Germline lookup yields CDR1 MNHEY and CDR2 SVGEGT. The CDR3 reads CASRSNRADTQYF. The CDR3 region has the DNA TGTGCCAGCAGGTCAAACAGGGCGGATACGCAGTATTTT.

This clonotype has a count of ten or more. V is TRBV20-1 and J is TRBJ2-4; 8 nucleotides align to TRBD2. CDR1 is DFQATT, CDR2 SNEGSKA, per germline (reference sequence). The CDR3 has 14 amino acids. Trimming at V came to 5 bases and at J to 6 bases, leaving 9 bases not matched to a gene. The DNA for the CDR3 is TGCAGTGCTTCCCCAGCGGGGGCGGGAAACATTCAGTACTTC. Amino acid sequence: CSASPAGAGNIQYF.

As concerns this clonotype: This may be a read error, as it is one base from a much larger clone. The genes are TRBV7-2 and TRBJ2-5, with a possible D match to TRBD2 (6 bases). CDR1 and CDR2 (germline): SGHTA, FQGNSA. This CDR3 spans 11 amino acids. CDR3 in amino acids: CACRAGETQYF. The CDR3, as DNA: TGTGCCTGCAGGGCGGGGGAGACCCAGTACTTC.